Listed below are T cell receptor beta chains from one sample, sequenced in a study of blood T cell repertoires in COVID-19. Libraries were prepared by immunoSEQ multiplex PCR; TCRdb keeps only in-frame clonotypes and omits some of them. Of around 65,000 clones listed, around 88% are singletons. The sample comprised peripheral blood. All receptors derive from a human donor in a cohort sampled during active COVID-19. The CDR3 runs from the conserved cysteine through the conserved F or W. The D gene is left open where the match is weak. Clone sizes are given selectively: once, few, many, or a class where the clone is expanded.

TRBJ1-1	TRBD1	once	TRBV4-1	TGCGCCAGCACGAAGGGGCAGGGGGCTGGTTGGAACACTGAAGCTTTCTTT	CASTKGQGAGWNTEAFF
TRBJ1-1	.	.	TRBV30	TGTGCCTGGGATACAGGTTCAGGCAGATATAAAGCTTTCTTT	CAWDTGSGRYKAFF
TRBJ1-5	.	.	TRBV15	TGTGCCACCAGCAGGGTTCTCCAGGGTCGGAGCAATCAGCCCCAGCATTTT	CATSRVLQGRSNQPQHF
TRBJ2-5	.	.	TRBV4-2	TGTGCCAGCAGCCAAGATGGGACCGGGGGAGAGACCCAGTACTTC	CASSQDGTGGETQYF
TRBJ1-3	.	.	TRBV10-2	TGCGCCAGCAGTGATGGGAGGGCTGGAAACACCATATATTTT	CASSDGRAGNTIYF
TRBJ2-1	TRBD2	.	TRBV5-4	TGTGCCAGCAGCGCCGGGGGGGCGAGCAATGAGCAGTTCTTC	CASSAGGASNEQFF
TRBJ1-4	.	.	TRBV2	TGTGCCAGCAGCGAGGACAGCTTTAATGAAAAACTGTTTTTT	CASSEDSFNEKLFF
TRBJ2-7	TRBD2	.	TRBV29-1	TGCAGCGTTTTGGGACTAGCGGGAGGAGAATACGAGCAGTACTTC	CSVLGLAGGEYEQYF
TRBJ2-3	TRBD2	.	TRBV28	TGTGCCAGCAGTCCTAGCGGCTCCACAGATACGCAGTATTTT	CASSPSGSTDTQYF
TRBJ1-2	.	.	TRBV28	TGTGCCAGCAGTCCAAATCATAACTATGGCTACACCTTC	CASSPNHNYGYTF
TRBJ2-7	TRBD1	.	TRBV28	TGTGCCAGCAGTCATCATAACAGGGGAGAAGAGCAGTACTTC	CASSHHNRGEEQYF
TRBJ1-1	.	.	TRBV7-8	TGTGCCAGCAGGCGCAAACAGGGAGACACTGAAGCTTTCTTT	CASRRKQGDTEAFF
TRBJ2-1	.	.	TRBV6-2/TRBV6-3	TGTGCCAGCAGTTACATTGGCGGCAGGGTGGATGAGCAGTTCTTC	CASSYIGGRVDEQFF
TRBJ2-5	TRBD1	.	TRBV28	TGTGCCAGCAGTACGGACAGGGCTGGACAAGAGACCCAGTACTTC	CASSTDRAGQETQYF
TRBJ2-7	TRBD1	few	TRBV27	TGTGCCAGCAGTAGTCTCCGGGACAGGGTTTACGAGCAGTACTTC	CASSSLRDRVYEQYF
TRBJ2-7	.	.	TRBV7-9	TGTGCCAGCAGCTCGACAGGCTTAATCTCCTACGAGCAGTACTTC	CASSSTGLISYEQYF